The 6 T cell receptor beta chains below come from one sample, sequenced in a study of blood T cell repertoires in COVID-19. This table comes from immunoSEQ multiplex PCR, and its TCRdb copy is limited to in-frame clones, with some not included. The repertoire holds roughly 140,000 clones, with about nine tenths as singletons. The specimen was peripheral blood. These receptors were taken from a woman of 80 years or more with acute or convalescent COVID-19.

The chain couples TRBV2 to TRBJ1-6; D unresolved. Germline CDR1 and CDR2: SNHLY and FYNNEI. The length of the CDR3 is 14 residues. Trimming took 7 bases from V and 10 from J, leaving 17 bases between them. The DNA of the CDR3 is TGTGCCAGCATCCCGGGCCCCGAGGGATCACCCCTCCACTTT. Its translation is CASIPGPEGSPLHF.

Comments on this clone: This sample includes further DNA sequences coding for the same CDR3. The V gene is TRBV6-5, the J gene TRBJ1-1, with D hard to call. V was clipped by 2 bases and J by 3 bases, with 7 bases between them. The CDR3 is 13 amino acids. The germline gives CDR1 MNHEY, CDR2 SVGAGI. The CDR3 region is CASSYERYTEAFF. CDR3 bases: TGTGCCAGCAGTTACGAGAGGTACACTGAAGCTTTCTTT.

The chain employs TRBV14 and TRBJ2-3; the match to TRBD2 covers 11 bases. After removal of 4 bases from V and 0 bases from J, the junction contained 3 bases not matched to a gene. The CDR3 is made up of 16 amino acids. CDR1 is SGHDN, CDR2 FVKESK, per germline. CDR3 coding DNA: TGTGCCAGCAGCCCAACTAGCGGGAGAAGCACAGATACGCAGTATTTT. This gives the protein CASSPTSGRSTDTQYF.

The chain combines TRBV5-5 with TRBJ1-2, with 7 nucleotides matching TRBD1. The ends lost 0 bases at V and 1 base at J; junction bases unmatched: 3. The CDR3 has 15 residues. The germline V gene encodes CDR1 SGHKS and CDR2 YYEKEE (reference sequence). CDR3 DNA: TGTGCCAGCAGCTTGGCCGGGACAGTTAACTATGGCTACACCTTC. This gives the protein CASSLAGTVNYGYTF.

The V and J genes are TRBV7-9 and TRBJ1-6; 9 nucleotides line up with TRBD1. Germline CDR1 is SEHNR and CDR2 is FQNEAQ (reference sequence). This CDR3 has 15 amino acids. V gave up 3 bases and J gave up 7 bases; unmatched junction bases: 4. The CDR3 loop reads CASSFGTGTNSPLHF. DNA of the CDR3: TGTGCCAGCAGCTTTGGGACAGGGACAAATTCACCCCTCCACTTT.

The chain uses TRBV6-5 and TRBJ1-2; D is undetermined. The CDR3 is made up of 13 amino acids. The germline V and J ends were trimmed by 5 bases and 6 bases, with 13 bases remaining between them. Germline V gene data show CDR1 as MNHEY and CDR2 as SVGAGI. In DNA, the CDR3 is TGTGCCAGCAGTACCCGGGAGGGCGATGGCTACACCTTC. Protein sequence: CASSTREGDGYTF.